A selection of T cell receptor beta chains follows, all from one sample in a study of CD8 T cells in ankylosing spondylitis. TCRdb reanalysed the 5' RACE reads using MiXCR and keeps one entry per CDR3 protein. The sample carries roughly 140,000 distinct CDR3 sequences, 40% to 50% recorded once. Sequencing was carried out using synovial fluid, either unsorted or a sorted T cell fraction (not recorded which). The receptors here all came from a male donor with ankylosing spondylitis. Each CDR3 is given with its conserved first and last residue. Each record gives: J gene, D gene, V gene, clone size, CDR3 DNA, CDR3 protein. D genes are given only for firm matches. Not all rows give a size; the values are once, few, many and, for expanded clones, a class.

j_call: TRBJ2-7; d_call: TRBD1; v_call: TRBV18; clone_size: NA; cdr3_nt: TGTGCCAGCTCACCCGTAGACAGGGGGTATACCTACGAGCAGTACTTC; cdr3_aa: CASSPVDRGYTYEQYF
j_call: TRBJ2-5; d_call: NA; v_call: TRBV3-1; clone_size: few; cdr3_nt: TGTGCCAGCAGCACCCCGTGGGAGTCCGGGGAGACCCAGTACTTC; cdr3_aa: CASSTPWESGETQYF
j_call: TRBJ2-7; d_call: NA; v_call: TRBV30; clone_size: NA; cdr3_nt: TGTGCCTGGAGTTTTTGGCCCTGGCCGTCCTACGAGCAGTACTTC; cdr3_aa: CAWSFWPWPSYEQYF
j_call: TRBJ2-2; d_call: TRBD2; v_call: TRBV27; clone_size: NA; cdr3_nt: TGTGCCAGCCATTTCAGCGGGAGGGATGGCACCGGGGAGCTGTTTTTT; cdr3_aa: CASHFSGRDGTGELFF
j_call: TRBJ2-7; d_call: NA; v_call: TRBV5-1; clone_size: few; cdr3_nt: TGCGCCAGCAGCTTGGGTACAGGAGCCTACGAGCAGTACTTC; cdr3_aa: CASSLGTGAYEQYF
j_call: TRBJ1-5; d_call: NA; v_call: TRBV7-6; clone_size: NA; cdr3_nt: TGTGCCAGCAGCCGCACGGACGGAATCAATCAGCCCCAGCATTTT; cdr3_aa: CASSRTDGINQPQHF
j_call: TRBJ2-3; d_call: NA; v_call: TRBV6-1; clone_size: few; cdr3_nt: TGTGCCAGCAGCCCAGGGGAGGGACCAGATACGCAGTATTTT; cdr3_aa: CASSPGEGPDTQYF
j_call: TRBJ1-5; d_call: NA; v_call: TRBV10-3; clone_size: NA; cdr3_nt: TGTGCCATCAGTGAGGCAGGGGTGGTCAATCAGCCCCAGCATTTT; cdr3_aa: CAISEAGVVNQPQHF
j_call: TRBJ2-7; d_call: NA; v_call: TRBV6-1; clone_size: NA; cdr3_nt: TGTGCCAGCAGGCTAATAGCCCGGGGAAGGGAGCAGTACTTC; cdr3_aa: CASRLIARGREQYF
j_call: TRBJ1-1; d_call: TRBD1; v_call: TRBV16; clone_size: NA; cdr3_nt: TGTGCCAGCAGCCAATCTTTCCAGGGGGCTTCGAACACTGAAGCTTTCTTT; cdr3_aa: CASSQSFQGASNTEAFF
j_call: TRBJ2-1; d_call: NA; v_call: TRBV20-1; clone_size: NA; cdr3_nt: TGCAGTGCTACCGACTACAATGAGCAGTTCTTC; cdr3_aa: CSATDYNEQFF
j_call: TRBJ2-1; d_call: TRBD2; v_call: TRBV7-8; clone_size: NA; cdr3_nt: TGTGCCAGCAGCCCATCTAAGCGGGGGCATATTAGCTCCTACAATGAGCAGTTCTTC; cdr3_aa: CASSPSKRGHISSYNEQFF
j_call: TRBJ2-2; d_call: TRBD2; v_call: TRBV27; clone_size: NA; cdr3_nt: TGTGCCAGCAGTTTAGCCGGGACTAGCGGTTCGAACACCGGGGAGCTGTTTTTT; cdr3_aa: CASSLAGTSGSNTGELFF
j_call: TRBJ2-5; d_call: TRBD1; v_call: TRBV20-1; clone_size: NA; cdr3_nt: TGCAGTGCTAGAGCCGGGACAGAGCAAGAGACCCAGTACTTC; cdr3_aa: CSARAGTEQETQYF
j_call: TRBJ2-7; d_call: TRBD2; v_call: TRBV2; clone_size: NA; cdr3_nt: TGTGCCAGCAGTGAGGAGCGGGATCCCATCGACGAGCAGTACTTC; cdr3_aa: CASSEERDPIDEQYF
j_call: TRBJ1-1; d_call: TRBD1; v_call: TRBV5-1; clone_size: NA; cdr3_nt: TGCGCCAGCAGCTACAGGGGGCCGGGGACTGAAGCTTTCTTT; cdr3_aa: CASSYRGPGTEAFF
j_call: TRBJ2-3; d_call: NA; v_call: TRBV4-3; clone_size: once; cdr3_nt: TGCGCCAGCAGCCAAGATTGGAGCGGGCTAACTCCCGCAGATACGCAGTATTTT; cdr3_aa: CASSQDWSGLTPADTQYF
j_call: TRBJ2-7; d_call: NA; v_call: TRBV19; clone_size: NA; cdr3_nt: TGTGCCAGTAGCATAACTCGGCAAGCCTACGAGCAGTACTTC; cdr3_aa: CASSITRQAYEQYF
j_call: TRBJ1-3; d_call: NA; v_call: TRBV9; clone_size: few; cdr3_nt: TGTGCCAGCAGCCTGGACGGAGCCATATATTTT; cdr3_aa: CASSLDGAIYF
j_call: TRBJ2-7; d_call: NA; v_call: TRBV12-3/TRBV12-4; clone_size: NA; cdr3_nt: TGTGCCAGCAGTTCGACAGCCTACGAGCAGTACTTC; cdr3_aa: CASSSTAYEQYF
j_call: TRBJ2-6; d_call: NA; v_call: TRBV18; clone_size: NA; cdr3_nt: TGTGCCAGCTCTGGGAGACAGACAATATCCTCTGGGGCCAACGTCCTGACTTTC; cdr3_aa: CASSGRQTISSGANVLTF
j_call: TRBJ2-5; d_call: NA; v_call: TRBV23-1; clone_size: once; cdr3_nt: TGCGCCAGCAGTCGAAAACGTTTTATTAGGGGATCGCAGGAGACCCAGTACTTC; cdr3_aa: CASSRKRFIRGSQETQYF
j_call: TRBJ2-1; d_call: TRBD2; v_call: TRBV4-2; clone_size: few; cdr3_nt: TGTGCCAGCAGCCAACCGACCGGACTAGCGGGGCTGACAAGCTCCTACAATGAGCAGTTCTTC; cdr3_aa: CASSQPTGLAGLTSSYNEQFF
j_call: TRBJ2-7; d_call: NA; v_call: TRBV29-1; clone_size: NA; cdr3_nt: TGCAGCGTTGGGACCTACGAGCAGTACTTC; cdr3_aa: CSVGTYEQYF
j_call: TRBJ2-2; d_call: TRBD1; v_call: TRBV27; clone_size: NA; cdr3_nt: TGTGCCAGCAGTGTTGCCAGGGGGCCCGGGGAGCTGTTTTTT; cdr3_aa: CASSVARGPGELFF
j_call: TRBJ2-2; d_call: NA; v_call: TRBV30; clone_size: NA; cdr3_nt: TGTGCCTGGGAGACAGAATCCCGCACCGGGGTGCTGTTTTTT; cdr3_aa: CAWETESRTGVLFF
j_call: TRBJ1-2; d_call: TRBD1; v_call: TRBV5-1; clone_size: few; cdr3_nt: TGCGCCAGCAGCTTGGGCCGGGACAGCTATCCGTCTAACTATGGCTACACCTTC; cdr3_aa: CASSLGRDSYPSNYGYTF
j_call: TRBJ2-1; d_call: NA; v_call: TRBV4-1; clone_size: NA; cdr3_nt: TGCGCCAGCAGCCACGCCCTGGCATACAATGAGCAGTTCTTC; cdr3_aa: CASSHALAYNEQFF
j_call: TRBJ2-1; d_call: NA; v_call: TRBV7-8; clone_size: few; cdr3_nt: TGTGCCAGCAGCTCCAGGACCGTCTACAATGAGCAGTTCTTC; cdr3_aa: CASSSRTVYNEQFF
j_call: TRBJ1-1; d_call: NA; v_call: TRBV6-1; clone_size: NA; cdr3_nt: TGTGCCAGCACCGGGACACCCGAGGGCGGCACTGAAGCTTTCTTT; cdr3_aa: CASTGTPEGGTEAFF
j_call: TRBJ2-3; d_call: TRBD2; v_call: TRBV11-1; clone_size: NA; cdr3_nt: TGTGCCAGCAGCTCCCTAACGCTTACTAGCGGGAGAGATGGAGATACGCAGTATTTT; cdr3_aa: CASSSLTLTSGRDGDTQYF
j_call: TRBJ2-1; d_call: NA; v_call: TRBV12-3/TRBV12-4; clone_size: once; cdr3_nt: TGTGCCAGCAGTTCTCCCCTCGGCAATGAGCAGTTCTTC; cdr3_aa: CASSSPLGNEQFF
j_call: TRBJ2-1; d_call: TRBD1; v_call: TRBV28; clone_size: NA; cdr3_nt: TGTGCCAGCAGTTTTGAGACAGGGGACTCCTACAATGAGCAGTTCTTC; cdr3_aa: CASSFETGDSYNEQFF
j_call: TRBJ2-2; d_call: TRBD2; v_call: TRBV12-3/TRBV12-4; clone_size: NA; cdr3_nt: TGTGCCAGCAGTTTATGGCGTTTGGGGACTAGCGAGAACACCGGGGAGCTGTTTTTT; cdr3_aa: CASSLWRLGTSENTGELFF
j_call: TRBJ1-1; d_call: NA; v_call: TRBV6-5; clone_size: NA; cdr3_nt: TGTGCCAGCAGTTCCTTCCAGTCACGAGACACTGAAGCTTTCTTT; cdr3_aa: CASSSFQSRDTEAFF
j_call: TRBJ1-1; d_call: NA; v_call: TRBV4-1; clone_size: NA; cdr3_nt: TGCGCCAGCAGCCAGGAAGACCTCAACACTGAAGCTTTCTTT; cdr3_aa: CASSQEDLNTEAFF
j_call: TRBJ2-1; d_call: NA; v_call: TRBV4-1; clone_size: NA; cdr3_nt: TGCGCCAGCAGCCAAGATGGTTGGCTAGCGCCGTACAATGAGCAGTTCTTC; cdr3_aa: CASSQDGWLAPYNEQFF
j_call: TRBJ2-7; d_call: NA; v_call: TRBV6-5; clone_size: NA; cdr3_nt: TGTGCCAGCCGTGGACTCGGTATTCTCGAGCAGTACTTC; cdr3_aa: CASRGLGILEQYF
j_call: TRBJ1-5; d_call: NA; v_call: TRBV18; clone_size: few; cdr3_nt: TGTGCCAGCTCACTCCGGAGCAACAATCAGCCCCAGCATTTT; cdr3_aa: CASSLRSNNQPQHF
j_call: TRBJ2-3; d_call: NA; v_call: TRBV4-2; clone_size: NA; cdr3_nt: TGTGCCAGCAGCCAAGATCGGTGGTTATTTATGACTAGTTGGATCACAGATACGCAGTATTTT; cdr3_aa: CASSQDRWLFMTSWITDTQYF
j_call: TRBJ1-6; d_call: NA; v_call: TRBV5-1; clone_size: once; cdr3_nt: TGCGCCAGCACTCGCTCCCCTTCGAGCTCCTATAATTCACCCCTCCACTTT; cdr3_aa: CASTRSPSSSYNSPLHF
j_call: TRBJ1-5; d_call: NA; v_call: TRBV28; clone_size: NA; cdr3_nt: TGTGCCAGCAGTCTAGGACGGCTGAATCAGCCCCAGCATTTT; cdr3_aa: CASSLGRLNQPQHF
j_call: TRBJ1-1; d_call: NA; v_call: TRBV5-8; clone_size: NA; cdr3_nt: TGTGCCAGCAGCTTGGGTTCAGGGCCAATCATGAACACTGAAGCTTTCTTT; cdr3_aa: CASSLGSGPIMNTEAFF
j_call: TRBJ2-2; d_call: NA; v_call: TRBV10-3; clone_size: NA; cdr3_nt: TGTGCCATCACTCGAAACACCGGGGAGCTGTTTTTT; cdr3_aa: CAITRNTGELFF
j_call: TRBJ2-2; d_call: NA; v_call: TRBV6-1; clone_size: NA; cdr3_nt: TGTGCCAGCAGTGAACTAGGGTCCGCGAACACCGGGGAGCTGTTTTTT; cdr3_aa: CASSELGSANTGELFF
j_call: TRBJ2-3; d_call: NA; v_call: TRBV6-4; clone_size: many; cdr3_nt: TGTGCCAGCAGTGACTCGGACACAGATACGCAGTATTTT; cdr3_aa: CASSDSDTDTQYF
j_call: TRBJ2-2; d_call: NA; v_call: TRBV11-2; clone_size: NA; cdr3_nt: TGTGCCAGCAGCTTAGATCGGGGAATACATCCCGGGGAGCTGTTTTTT; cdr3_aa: CASSLDRGIHPGELFF
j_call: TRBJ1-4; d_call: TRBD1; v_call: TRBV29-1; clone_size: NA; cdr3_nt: TGCAGCGCAAGACAGGGAACTAATGAAAAACTGTTTTTT; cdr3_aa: CSARQGTNEKLFF
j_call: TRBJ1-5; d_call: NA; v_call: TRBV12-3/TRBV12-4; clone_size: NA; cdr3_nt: TGTGCCAGCAGTTTATGGGGCAAGCTTGAGGGGATGCCCCAGCATTTT; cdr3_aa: CASSLWGKLEGMPQHF
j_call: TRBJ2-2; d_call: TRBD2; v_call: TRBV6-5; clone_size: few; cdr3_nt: TGTGCCAGCAGTTACTCAGCGAGCGGGGTTAACACCGGGGAGCTGTTTTTT; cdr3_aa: CASSYSASGVNTGELFF
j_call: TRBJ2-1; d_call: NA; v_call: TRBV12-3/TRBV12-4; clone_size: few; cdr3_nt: TGTGCCAGCAGTTTGACGCATGAGCAGTTCTTC; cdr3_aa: CASSLTHEQFF
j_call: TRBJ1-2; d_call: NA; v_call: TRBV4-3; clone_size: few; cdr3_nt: TGCGCCAGCAGCGCCCAAGGGCCAAACTATGGCTACACCTTC; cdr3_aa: CASSAQGPNYGYTF
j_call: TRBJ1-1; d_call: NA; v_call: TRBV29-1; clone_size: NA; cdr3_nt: TGCAGCGTTAGTCAGAACACTGAAGCTTTCTTT; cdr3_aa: CSVSQNTEAFF
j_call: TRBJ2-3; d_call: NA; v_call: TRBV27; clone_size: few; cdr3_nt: TGTGCCAGCAGAGGAACGGCAGATACGCAGTATTTT; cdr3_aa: CASRGTADTQYF